This TCR beta chain was identified during a study of shared clonotypes between healthy human individuals. Whole-study context: CD8 memory received one plate per donor, CD8 naive two, CD4 memory three and CD4 naive three.

V shed 2 bases, J shed 4 bases, and the junction held 4 bases outside the gene matches. The germline V gene has CDR1 LNHNV and CDR2 YYDKDF (reference sequence). The CDR3 runs 14 residues. Study-wide points: Rarefaction exposed incomplete sorted-subset sequencing despite large depth. A generally larger estimated richness was seen in naive subsets than in memory subsets.

Comments on this clone: What it recognizes is unknown.

Some clones are missing from TCRdb's copy, which holds only in-frame ones; the method was immunoSEQ multiplex PCR. The table has about 2.1 million clones, over 85% seen once. Naive CD8 cells, CD45RO-negative and positively selected for CCR7, excluded terminally differentiated effector memory CD45RA+ cells. Sequenced: naive CD8+ T cells from PBMCs. The rearrangement links TRBV15 to TRBJ2-5, with 7 nucleotides matching TRBD1. This clonotype originated in a man aged 18 to 30 in good health. Some clones in this sample may be carry-over from other donors' samples. CDR3 in DNA: TGTGCCACCAGCAGACGGACAGGACGAGAGACCCAGTACTTC. Encoded protein: CATSRRTGRETQYF.